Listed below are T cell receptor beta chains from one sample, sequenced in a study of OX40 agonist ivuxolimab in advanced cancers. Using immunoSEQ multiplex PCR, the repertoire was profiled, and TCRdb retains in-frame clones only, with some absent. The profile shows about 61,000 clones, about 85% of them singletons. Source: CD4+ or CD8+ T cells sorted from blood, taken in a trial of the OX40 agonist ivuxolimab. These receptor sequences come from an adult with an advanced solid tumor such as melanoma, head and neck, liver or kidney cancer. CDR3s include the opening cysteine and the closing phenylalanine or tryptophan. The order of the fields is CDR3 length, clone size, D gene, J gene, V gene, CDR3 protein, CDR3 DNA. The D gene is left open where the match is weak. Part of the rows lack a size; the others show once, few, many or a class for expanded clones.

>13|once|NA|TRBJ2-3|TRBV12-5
CASGRDSAYTQYF
TGTGCTAGTGGTCGGGACTCCGCATATACGCAGTATTTT
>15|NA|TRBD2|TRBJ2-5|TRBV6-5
CASSYYGTSRETQYF
TGTGCCAGCAGTTACTACGGGACTAGCCGGGAGACCCAGTACTTC
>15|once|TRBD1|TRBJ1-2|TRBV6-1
CASRGQGAGNYGYTF
TGTGCCAGCAGGGGACAGGGTGCGGGTAACTATGGCTACACCTTC
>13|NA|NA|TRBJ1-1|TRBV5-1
CASSQTRDTEAFF
TGCGCCAGCAGTCAGACCCGGGACACGGAAGCTTTCTTT
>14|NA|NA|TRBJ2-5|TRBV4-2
CASSQRSSRETQYF
TGTGCCAGCAGCCAAAGGTCTAGTAGGGAGACCCAGTACTTC
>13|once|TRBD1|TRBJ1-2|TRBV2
CASTSTGYYGYTF
TGTGCCAGCACCTCGACAGGGTACTATGGCTACACCTTC
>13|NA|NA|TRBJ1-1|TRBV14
CASSRHWTAEAFF
TGTGCCAGCAGCCGACACTGGACAGCTGAAGCTTTCTTT
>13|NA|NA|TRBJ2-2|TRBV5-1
CASSLAVTGELFF
TGCGCCAGCAGCTTGGCCGTCACCGGGGAGCTGTTTTTT
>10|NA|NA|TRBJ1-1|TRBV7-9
CAGGVTEAFF
TGTGCCGGCGGGGTCACTGAAGCTTTCTTT
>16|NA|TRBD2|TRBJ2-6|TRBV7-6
CASSGRAGGGANVLTF
TGTGCCAGCAGCGGTAGAGCGGGGGGTGGGGCCAACGTCCTGACTTTC
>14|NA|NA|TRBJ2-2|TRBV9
CASSPIVTAGELFF
TGTGCCAGCAGCCCTATAGTAACAGCCGGGGAGCTGTTTTTT
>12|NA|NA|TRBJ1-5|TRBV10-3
CAISDGNQPQHF
TGTGCCATCAGTGACGGCAATCAGCCCCAGCATTTT
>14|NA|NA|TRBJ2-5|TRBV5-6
CASSFQGGGETQYF
TGTGCCAGCAGCTTCCAGGGAGGAGGGGAGACCCAGTACTTC
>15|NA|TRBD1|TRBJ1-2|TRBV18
CASSGQGSIPYGYTF
TGTGCCAGCTCAGGACAGGGGTCTATTCCCTATGGCTACACCTTC
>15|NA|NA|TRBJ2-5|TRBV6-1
CASSVGGGAGETQYF
TGTGCCAGCAGTGTAGGAGGGGGGGCCGGGGAGACCCAGTACTTC
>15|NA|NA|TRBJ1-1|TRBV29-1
CSVVIRTAFNAEAFF
TGCAGCGTTGTAATTAGGACAGCCTTTAACGCTGAAGCTTTCTTT
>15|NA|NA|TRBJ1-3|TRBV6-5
CASGSGDFRGNTIYF
TGTGCCAGCGGATCCGGAGACTTTCGAGGAAACACCATATATTTT
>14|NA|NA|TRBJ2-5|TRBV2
CASSGLVRGETQYF
TGTGCCAGCAGTGGACTAGTCCGGGGGGAGACCCAGTACTTC
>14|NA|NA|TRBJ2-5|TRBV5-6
CAGRKRGTQETQYF
TGTGCCGGGCGAAAGAGGGGGACGCAAGAGACCCAGTACTTC
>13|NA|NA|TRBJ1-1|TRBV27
CASSLRGNTEAFF
TGTGCCAGCAGTTTAAGGGGCAACACTGAAGCTTTCTTT
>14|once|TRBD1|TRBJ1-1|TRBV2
CASKTDRGPKGAFF
TGTGCCAGCAAAACAGACAGGGGCCCCAAAGGAGCTTTCTTT
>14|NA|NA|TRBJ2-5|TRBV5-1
CASSVQGFGETQYF
TGCGCCAGCAGCGTACAGGGTTTTGGGGAGACCCAGTACTTC